This entry is about one T cell receptor beta chain. What it binds is unknown. These data belong to a study of Graves' ophthalmopathy and Graves' hyperthyroidism. Study results and limitations: Among expanded thyroid clonotypes above 0.001 frequency, most also occurred in blood.

From RNA, the CDR3 regions of TCR beta chains were amplified and sequenced. HTBI primers served in a first-round RT-PCR, which a second-round multiplex PCR followed. TCRdb re-derived calls from the multiplex PCR reads in MiXCR, one entry per CDR3 protein. The repertoire includes under 250,000 distinct CDR3 sequences, approximately 29% of them detected once, and about 9.3% sits in the top ten. Trimming cost V 5 bases and J 4 bases; bases outside gene matches: 5. Germline V CDR1 and CDR2: SGHAT, FQNNGV. CDR3 length equals 15 residues. Sequencing was performed on peripheral blood. This TCR was recovered from a man aged 50-60 years with Graves' ophthalmopathy. The rearrangement links TRBV11-2 to TRBJ2-3, with 11 bases that match TRBD1. CDR3 loop: CASSPPGQGADTQYF. The CDR3 nucleotides are TGTGCCAGCAGCCCCCCGGGACAGGGGGCAGATACGCAGTATTTT.